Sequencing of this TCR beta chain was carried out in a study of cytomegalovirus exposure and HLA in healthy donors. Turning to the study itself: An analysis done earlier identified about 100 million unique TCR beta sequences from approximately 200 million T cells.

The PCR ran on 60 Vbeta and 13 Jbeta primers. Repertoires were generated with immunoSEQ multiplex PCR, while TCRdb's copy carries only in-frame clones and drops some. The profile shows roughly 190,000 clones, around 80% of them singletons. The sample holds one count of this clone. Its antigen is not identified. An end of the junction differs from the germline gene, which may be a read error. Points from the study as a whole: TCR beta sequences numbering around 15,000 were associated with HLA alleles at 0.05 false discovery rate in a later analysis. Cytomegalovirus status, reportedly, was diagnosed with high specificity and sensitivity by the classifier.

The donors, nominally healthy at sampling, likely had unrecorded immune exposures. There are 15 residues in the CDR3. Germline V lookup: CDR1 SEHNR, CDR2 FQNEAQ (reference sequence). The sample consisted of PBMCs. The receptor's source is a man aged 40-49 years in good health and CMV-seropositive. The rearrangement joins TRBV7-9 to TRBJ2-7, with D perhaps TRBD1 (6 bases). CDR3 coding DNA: TGTTCCAGCAGCCCCAGATCGCAGGGGAACTACGAGCAGTACTTC. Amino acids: CSSSPRSQGNYEQYF.